This TCR beta chain was sequenced during a study of OX40 agonist ivuxolimab in advanced cancers. Describing the broader study: Ivuxolimab was a fully human IgG2 agonistic monoclonal antibody targeting the costimulatory receptor OX40 (CD134). Peripheral TCRbeta sequencing aimed to test whether ivuxolimab altered TCR sequence diversity and caused clonal T-cell expansion. Patients were allowed to have had prior anti-PD-1, anti-PD-L1 or anti-CTLA-4 therapy, and around 40% of the dose-escalation patients had previously received checkpoint inhibitors. Intravenous ivuxolimab was administered to patients every 2 weeks at six dose levels: 0.01, 0.1, 0.3, 1.5, 3 and 10 mg/kg. The monotherapy dose-escalation portion (N of about 50 patients) of the phase I ivuxolimab trial is reported in the paper. Among the 52 dose-escalation patients, around 19 had hepatocellular carcinoma, roughly 15 melanoma, 9 renal cell carcinoma and 9 head and neck cancer. Partial responses occurred in three dose-escalation patients, of whom one had hepatocellular carcinoma and two had cutaneous melanoma. In the dose-escalation cohort, 82.7% of patients were male, and the mean age was approximately 60 years, with a range of about 23 to 90.

What the study reported, not specific to this receptor: In the 0.1-3.0 mg/kg groups, partial responders had among the lowest normalized peripheral clonal expansion, particularly in CD8+ T cells. Antigen specificity was not determined for the clonally expanded peripheral T cells. At doses from 0.1 to 3.0 mg/kg, clonal expansion was seen in both CD4+ and CD8+ blood T cells between baseline and week 6. Low levels of normalized T-cell clonal expansion were also seen in some patients who did not respond. After ivuxolimab, expanded clones were on average more numerous among CD8+ T cells than among CD4+ T cells.

As concerns this clone: There is no known antigen for this receptor. The record has no base qualities; no much larger clone is one base away.

There are 12 amino acids in the CDR3, from cysteine to phenylalanine inclusive. Just the 36-base CDR3 DNA is kept, in frame starting at base 1. Looking up the germline V gene yields CDR1 SGHRS and CDR2 YFSETQ. The germline ends are 4 bases apart after V is trimmed by 1 base and J by 4 bases. To sequence the TCRbeta CDR3 region, genomic DNA was isolated from the sorted cells. The immunoSEQ Assay was used for sequencing of TCRbeta CDR3 regions. The immuneACCESS repertoire file appears here via TCRdb, limited to in-frame rearrangements. These files lack a portion of the clones; in checked studies, under half of the deficit traces to unresolved V genes, and the cause of the others is not known. For this sample the table gives nearly 110,000 clones, of which 75% to 95% were detected only once. Around 0.47% of the sample lies in the top ten. The trial excluded patients who had a history of autoimmune disease or were on systemic immunosuppression. Peripheral blood for TCR sequencing was collected from all dose cohorts at baseline, on cycle 4 day 1, and on cycle 7 day 1. Samples came from an open-label, multicenter, first-in-human phase I dose-escalation trial of ivuxolimab. The trial enrolled adults with locally advanced or metastatic head and neck squamous cell, hepatocellular, melanoma or renal cell carcinoma. Before TCR sequencing, CD4+ T cells and CD8+ T cells from peripheral blood were sorted into separate populations.

The sequence links TRBV5-1 to TRBJ2-3, with no D gene named confidently. This receptor was identified in an adult with an advanced solid tumor such as melanoma, head and neck, liver or kidney cancer. Source: CD4+ or CD8+ T cells sorted from blood, taken in a trial of the OX40 agonist ivuxolimab. The sequenced DNA is TGCGCCAGCAGCTTGCGGTCAGATACGCAGTATTTT. It translates as CASSLRSDTQYF.